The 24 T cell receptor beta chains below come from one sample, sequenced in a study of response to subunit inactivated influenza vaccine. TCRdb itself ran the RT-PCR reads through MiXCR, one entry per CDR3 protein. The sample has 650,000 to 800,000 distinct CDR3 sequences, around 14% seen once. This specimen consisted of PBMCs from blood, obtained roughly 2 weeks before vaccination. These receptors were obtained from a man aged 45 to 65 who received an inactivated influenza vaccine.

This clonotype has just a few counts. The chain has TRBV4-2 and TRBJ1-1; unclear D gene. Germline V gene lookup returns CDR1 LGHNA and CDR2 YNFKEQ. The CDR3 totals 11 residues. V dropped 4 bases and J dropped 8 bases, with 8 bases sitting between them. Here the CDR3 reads CASSRDLEAFF. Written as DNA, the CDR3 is TGTGCCAGCAGCCGTGACTTGGAAGCTTTCTTT.

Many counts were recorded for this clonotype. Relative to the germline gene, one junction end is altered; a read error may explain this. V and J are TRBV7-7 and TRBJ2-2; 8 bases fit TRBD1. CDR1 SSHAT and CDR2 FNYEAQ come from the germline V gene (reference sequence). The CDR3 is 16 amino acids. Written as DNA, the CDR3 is TGTGCTAGCAGCCCAGGACAGGGAGGACCCACCGGGGAGCTGTTTTTT. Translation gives CASSPGQGGPTGELFF.

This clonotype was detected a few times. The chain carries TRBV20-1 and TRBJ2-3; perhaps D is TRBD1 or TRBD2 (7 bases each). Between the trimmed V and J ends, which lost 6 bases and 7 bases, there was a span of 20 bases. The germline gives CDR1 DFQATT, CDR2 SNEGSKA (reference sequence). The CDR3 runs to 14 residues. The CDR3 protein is CSATVGGTDNTQYF. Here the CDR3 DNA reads TGCAGTGCCACCGTCGGGGGGACAGACAATACGCAGTATTTT.

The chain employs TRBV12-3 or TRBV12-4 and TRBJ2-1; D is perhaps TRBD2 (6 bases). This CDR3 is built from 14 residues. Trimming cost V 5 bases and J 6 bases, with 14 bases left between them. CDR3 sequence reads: CASSPSGVGNEQFF. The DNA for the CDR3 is TGTGCCAGCAGTCCCTCGGGAGTAGGCAATGAGCAGTTCTTC.

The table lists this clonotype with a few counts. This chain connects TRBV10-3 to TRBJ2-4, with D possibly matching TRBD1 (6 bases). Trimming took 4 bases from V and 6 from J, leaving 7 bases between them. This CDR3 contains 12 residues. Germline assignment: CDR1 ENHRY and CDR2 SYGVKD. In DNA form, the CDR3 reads TGTGCCATCAGTGGGGACACAAACATTCAGTACTTC. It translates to CAISGDTNIQYF.

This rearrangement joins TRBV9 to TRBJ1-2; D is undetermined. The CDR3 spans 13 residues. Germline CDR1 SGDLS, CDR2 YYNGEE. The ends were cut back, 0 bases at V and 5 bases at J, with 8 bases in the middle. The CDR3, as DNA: TGTGCCAGCAGCGTAGTGGCGGGGTATGGCTACACCTTC. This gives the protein CASSVVAGYGYTF.

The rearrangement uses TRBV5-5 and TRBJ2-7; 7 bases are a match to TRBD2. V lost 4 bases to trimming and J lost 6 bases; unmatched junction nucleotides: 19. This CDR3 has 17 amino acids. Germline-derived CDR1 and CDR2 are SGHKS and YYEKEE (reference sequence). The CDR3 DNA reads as TGTGCCAGCAGCGTGCTTGACCGGGCTAGCGGTAGGGCCGAGCAGTACTTC. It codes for CASSVLDRASGRAEQYF.

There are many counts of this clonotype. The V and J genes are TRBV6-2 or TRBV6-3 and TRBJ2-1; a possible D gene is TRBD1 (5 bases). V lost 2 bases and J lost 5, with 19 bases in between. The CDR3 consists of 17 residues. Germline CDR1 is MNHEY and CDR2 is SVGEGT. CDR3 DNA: TGTGCCAGCAGTTACCTACGCGCAGGGCGAATAGACAATGAGCAGTTCTTC. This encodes CASSYLRAGRIDNEQFF.

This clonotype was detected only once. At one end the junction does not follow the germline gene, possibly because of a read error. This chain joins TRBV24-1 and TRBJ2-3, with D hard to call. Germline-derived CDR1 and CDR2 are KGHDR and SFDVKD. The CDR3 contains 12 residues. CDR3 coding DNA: TGTGCCACCGCAAAGCGTGCAGATACGCACTATTTT. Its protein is CATAKRADTHYF.

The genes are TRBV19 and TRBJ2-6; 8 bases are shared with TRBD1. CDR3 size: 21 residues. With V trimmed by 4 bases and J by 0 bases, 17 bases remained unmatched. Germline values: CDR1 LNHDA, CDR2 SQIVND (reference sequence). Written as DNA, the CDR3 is TGTGCCAGTAGTAGTCGGAGCGTCGGGACAGGTCATGTCTCTGGGGCCAACGTCCTGACTTTC. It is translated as CASSSRSVGTGHVSGANVLTF.

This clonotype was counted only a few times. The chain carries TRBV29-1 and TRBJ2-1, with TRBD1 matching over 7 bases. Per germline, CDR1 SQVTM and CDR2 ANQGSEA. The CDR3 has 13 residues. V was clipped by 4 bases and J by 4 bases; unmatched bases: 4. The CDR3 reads CSVAGQAYNEQFF. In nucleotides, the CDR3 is TGCAGCGTTGCTGGACAGGCTTACAATGAGCAGTTCTTC.

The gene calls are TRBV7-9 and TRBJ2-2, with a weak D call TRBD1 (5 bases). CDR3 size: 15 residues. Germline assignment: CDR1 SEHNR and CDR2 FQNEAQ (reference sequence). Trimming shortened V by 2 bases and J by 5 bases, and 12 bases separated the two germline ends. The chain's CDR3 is CASSLRTIGTGELFF. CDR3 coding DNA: TGTGCCAGCAGCTTACGGACAATAGGTACCGGGGAGCTGTTTTTT. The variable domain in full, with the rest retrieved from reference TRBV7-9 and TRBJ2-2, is DTGVSQNPRHKITKRGQNVTFRCDPISEHNRLYWYRQTLGQGPEFLTYFQNEAQLEKSRLLSDRFSAERPKGSFSTLEIQRTEQGDSAMYLCASSLRTIGTGELFFGEGSRLTVL.

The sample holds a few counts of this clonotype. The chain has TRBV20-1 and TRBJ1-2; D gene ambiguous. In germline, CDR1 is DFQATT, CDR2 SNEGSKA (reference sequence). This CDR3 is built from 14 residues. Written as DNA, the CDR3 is TGCAGCCTCATTGCGCCAGGAGACCCATATGGCTACACCTTC. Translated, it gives CSLIAPGDPYGYTF.

CDR3 region: CASHRGRNNEQFF. The CDR3 coding sequence is TGTGCCAGCCATAGAGGACGGAACAATGAGCAGTTCTTC. The V and J genes are TRBV28 and TRBJ2-1; D is unclear. The CDR3 is 13 residues long. V was trimmed by 8 bases and J by 5 bases, leaving 13 bases between them. Germline V gene lookup returns CDR1 MDHEN and CDR2 SYDVKM.

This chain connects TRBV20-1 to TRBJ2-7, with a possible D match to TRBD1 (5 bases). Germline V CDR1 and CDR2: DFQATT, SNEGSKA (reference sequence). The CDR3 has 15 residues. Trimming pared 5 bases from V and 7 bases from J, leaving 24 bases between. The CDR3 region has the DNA TGCAGTGCTCAAAATGGCCAGGGCAGCAATTGGGAGCAGTACTTC. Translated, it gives CSAQNGQGSNWEQYF.

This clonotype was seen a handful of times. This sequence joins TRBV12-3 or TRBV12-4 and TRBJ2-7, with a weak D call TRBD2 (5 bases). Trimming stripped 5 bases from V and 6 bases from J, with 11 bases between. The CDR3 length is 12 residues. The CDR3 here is CASSPQEAEQYF. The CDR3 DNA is TGTGCCAGCAGTCCCCAGGAGGCCGAGCAGTACTTC.

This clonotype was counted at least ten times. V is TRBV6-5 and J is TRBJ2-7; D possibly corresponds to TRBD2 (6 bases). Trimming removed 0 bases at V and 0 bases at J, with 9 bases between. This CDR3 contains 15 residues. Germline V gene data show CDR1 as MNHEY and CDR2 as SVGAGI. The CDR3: CASSYSAGPSYEQYF. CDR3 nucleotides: TGTGCCAGCAGTTACTCGGCGGGGCCCTCCTACGAGCAGTACTTC.

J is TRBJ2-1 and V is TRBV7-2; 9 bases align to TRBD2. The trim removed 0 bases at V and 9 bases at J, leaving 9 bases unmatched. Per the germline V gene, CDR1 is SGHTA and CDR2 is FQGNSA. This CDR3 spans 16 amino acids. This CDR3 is CASSLAYGTSPIEQFF. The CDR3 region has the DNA TGTGCCAGCAGCTTAGCTTACGGGACTAGCCCCATTGAGCAGTTCTTC.

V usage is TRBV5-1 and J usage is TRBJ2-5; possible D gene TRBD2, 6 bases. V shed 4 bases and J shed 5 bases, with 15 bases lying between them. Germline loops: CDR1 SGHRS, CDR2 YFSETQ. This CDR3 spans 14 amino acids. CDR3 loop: CASSPLEGRETQYF. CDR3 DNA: TGCGCCAGCAGCCCCCTGGAGGGCCGGGAGACCCAGTACTTC.

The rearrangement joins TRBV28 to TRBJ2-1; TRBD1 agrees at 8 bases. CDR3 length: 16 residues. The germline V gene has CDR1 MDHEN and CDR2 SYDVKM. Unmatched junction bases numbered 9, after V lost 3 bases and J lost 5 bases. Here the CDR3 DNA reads TGTGCCAGCAGTTTCGGGTTCGGACAGGGTCACAATGAGCAGTTCTTC. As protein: CASSFGFGQGHNEQFF. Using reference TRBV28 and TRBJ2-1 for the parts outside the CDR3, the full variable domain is DVKVTQSSRYLVKRTGEKVFLECVQDMDHENMFWYRQDPGLGLRLIYFSYDVKMKEKGDIPEGYSVSREKKERFSLILESASTNQTSMYLCASSFGFGQGHNEQFFGPGTRLTVL.

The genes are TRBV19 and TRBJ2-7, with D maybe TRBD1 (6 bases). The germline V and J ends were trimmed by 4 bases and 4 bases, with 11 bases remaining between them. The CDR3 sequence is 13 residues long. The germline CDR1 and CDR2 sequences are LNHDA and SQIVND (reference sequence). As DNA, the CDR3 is TGTGCCAGTAGTACTACGACAGGTTACGAGCAGTACTTC. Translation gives CASSTTTGYEQYF.

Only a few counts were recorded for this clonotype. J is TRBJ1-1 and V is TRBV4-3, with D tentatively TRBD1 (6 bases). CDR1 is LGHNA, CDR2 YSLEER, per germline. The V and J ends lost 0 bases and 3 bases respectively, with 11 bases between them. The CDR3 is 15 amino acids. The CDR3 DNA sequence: TGCGCCAGCAGCCAAGATACGGGGGCGGACACTGAAGCTTTCTTT. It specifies CASSQDTGADTEAFF.

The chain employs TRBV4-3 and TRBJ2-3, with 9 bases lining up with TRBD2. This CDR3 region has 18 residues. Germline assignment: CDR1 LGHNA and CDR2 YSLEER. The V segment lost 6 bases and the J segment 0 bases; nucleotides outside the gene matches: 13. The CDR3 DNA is TGCGCCAGCAGTCAAAAAACTAGCGGGCGACGAAGCACAGATACGCAGTATTTT. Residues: CASSQKTSGRRSTDTQYF.

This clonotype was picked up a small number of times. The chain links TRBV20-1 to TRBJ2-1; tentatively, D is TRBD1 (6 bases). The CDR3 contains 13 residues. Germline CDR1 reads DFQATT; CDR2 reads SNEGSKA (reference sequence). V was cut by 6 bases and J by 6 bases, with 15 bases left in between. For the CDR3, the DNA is TGCAGTGCCTGGGAGACAGGTCCCAATGAGCAGTTCTTC. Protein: CSAWETGPNEQFF.